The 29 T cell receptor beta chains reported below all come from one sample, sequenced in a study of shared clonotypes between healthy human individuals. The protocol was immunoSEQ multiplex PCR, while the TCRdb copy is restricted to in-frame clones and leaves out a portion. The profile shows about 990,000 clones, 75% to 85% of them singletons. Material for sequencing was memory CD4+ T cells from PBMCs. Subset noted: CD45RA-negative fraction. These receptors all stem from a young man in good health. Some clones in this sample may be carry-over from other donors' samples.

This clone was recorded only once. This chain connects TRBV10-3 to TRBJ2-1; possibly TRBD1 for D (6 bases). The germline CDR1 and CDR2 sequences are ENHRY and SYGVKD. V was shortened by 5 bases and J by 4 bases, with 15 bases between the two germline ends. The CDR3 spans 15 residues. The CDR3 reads CAISPRQDLYNEQFF. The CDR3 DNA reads TGTGCCATCAGTCCTAGACAGGACTTATACAATGAGCAGTTCTTC.

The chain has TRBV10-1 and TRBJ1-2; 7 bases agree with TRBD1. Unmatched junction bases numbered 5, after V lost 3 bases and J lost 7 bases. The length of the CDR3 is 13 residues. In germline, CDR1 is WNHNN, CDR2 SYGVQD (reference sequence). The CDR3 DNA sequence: TGCGCCAGCAGTGATACAGGGGCTTCTGGCTACACCTTC. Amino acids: CASSDTGASGYTF.

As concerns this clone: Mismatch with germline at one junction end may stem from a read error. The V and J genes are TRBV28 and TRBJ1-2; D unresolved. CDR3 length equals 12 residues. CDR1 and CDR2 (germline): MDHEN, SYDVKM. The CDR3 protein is CATSRQAYGYTF. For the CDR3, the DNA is TGTGCCACCAGTCGGCAGGCCTATGGCTACACCTTC.

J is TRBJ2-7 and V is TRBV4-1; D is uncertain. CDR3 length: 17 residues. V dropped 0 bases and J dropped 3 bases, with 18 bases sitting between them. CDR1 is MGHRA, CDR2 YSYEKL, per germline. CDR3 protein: CASSQETRTPGRYEQYF. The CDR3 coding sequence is TGCGCCAGCAGCCAAGAAACCCGGACCCCGGGCCGCTACGAGCAGTACTTC.

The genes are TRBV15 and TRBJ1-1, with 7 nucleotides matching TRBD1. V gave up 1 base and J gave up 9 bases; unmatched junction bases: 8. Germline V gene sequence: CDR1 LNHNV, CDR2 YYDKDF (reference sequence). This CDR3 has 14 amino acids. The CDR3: CATSRVSGTDQAFF. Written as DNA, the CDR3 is TGTGCCACCAGCAGAGTATCCGGGACAGATCAAGCTTTCTTT.

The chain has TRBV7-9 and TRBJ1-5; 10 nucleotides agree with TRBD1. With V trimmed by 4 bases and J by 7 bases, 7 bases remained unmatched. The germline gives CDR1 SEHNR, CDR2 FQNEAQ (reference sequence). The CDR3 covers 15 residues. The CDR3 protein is CASSSGQGERQPQHF. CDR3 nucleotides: TGTGCCAGCAGCTCCGGACAGGGGGAAAGGCAGCCCCAGCATTTT.

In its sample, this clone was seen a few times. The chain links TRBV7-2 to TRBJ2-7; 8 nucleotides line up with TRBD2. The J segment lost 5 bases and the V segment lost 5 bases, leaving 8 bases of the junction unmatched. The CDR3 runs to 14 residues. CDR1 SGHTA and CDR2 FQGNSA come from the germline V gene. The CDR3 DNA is TGTGCCAGCAGCCGTACAGCGGGGGTCCACGAGCAGTACTTC. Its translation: CASSRTAGVHEQYF. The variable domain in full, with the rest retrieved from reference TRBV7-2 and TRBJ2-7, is GAGVSQSPSNKVTEKGKDVELRCDPISGHTALYWYRQSLGQGLEFLIYFQGNSAPDKSGLPSDRFSAERTGGSVSTLTIQRTQQEDSAVYLCASSRTAGVHEQYFGPGTRLTVT.

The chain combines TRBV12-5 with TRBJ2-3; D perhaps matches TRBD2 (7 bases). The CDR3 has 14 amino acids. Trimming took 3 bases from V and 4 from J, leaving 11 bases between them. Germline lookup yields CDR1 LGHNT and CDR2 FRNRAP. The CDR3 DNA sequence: TGTGCTAGTGGTTTAGGGGGGGCCGCAGATACGCAGTATTTT. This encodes CASGLGGAADTQYF.

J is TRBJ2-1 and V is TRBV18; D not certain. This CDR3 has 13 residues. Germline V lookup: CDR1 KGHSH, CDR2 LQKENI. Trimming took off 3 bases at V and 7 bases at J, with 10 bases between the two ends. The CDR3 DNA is TGTGCCAGCTCACCTGTCCAGACGAATGAGCAGTTCTTC. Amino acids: CASSPVQTNEQFF.

Here the CDR3 reads CASTRTGDGYTF. Written as DNA, the CDR3 is TGTGCCAGCACCAGGACAGGGGACGGCTACACCTTC. The J gene is TRBJ1-2, the V gene TRBV6-1, with 9 bases fitting TRBD1. Germline-derived CDR1 and CDR2 are MNHNS and SASEGT. The V segment lost 7 bases and the J segment 8 bases; nucleotides outside the gene matches: 5. This CDR3 region has 12 residues.

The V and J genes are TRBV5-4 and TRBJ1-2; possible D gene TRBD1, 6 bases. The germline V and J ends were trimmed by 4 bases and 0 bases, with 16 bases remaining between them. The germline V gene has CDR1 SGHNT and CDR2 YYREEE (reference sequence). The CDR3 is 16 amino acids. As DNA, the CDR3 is TGTGCCAGCAGCCCTCGTCGGGGGGCGGCTAACTATGGCTACACCTTC. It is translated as CASSPRRGAANYGYTF. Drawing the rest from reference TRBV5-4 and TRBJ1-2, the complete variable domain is ETGVTQSPTHLIKTRGQQVTLRCSSQSGHNTVSWYQQALGQGPQFIFQYYREEENGRGNFPPRFSGLQFPNYSSELNVNALELDDSALYLCASSPRRGAANYGYTFGSGTRLTVV.

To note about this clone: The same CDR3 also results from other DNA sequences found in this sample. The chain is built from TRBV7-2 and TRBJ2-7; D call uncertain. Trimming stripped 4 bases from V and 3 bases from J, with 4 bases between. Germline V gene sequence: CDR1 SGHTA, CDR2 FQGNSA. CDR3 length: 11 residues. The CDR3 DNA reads TGTGCCAGCAGCTCTCACTACGAGCAGTACTTC. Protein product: CASSSHYEQYF.

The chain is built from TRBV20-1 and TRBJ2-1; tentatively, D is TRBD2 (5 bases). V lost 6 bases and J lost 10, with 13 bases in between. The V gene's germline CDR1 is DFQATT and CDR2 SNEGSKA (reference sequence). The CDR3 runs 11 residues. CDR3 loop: CSANAGEEQFF. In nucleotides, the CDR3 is TGCAGTGCCAATGCCGGGGAAGAGCAGTTCTTC.

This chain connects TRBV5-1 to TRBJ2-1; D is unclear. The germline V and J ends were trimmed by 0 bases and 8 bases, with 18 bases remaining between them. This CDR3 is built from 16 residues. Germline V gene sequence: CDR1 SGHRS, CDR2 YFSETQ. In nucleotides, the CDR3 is TGCGCCAGCAGCTTGGAAGTTCGGGCAGATCGCGATGAGCAGTTCTTC. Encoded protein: CASSLEVRADRDEQFF.

CDR3 DNA sequence: TGCGCCAGCAGCTATTTAGGGGCAGATACGCAGTATTTT. Translated: CASSYLGADTQYF. The J gene is TRBJ2-3, the V gene TRBV5-1; weak D call: TRBD1 (5 bases). V shed 3 bases and J shed 4 bases, with 9 bases lying between them. The length of the CDR3 is 13 residues. The germline V gene encodes CDR1 SGHRS and CDR2 YFSETQ. Full variable domain (rest looked up from reference TRBV5-1 and TRBJ2-3): KAGVTQTPRYLIKTRGQQVTLSCSPISGHRSVSWYQQTPGQGLQFLFEYFSETQRNKGNFPGRFSGRQFSNSRSEMNVSTLELGDSALYLCASSYLGADTQYFGPGTRLTVL.

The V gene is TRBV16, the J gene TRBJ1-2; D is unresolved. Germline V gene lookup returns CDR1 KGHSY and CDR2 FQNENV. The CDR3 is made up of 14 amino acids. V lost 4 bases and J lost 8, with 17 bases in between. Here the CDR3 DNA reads TGTGCCAGCAGCCCCGGACTGACCTTAAAGGGCTACACCTTC. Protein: CASSPGLTLKGYTF.

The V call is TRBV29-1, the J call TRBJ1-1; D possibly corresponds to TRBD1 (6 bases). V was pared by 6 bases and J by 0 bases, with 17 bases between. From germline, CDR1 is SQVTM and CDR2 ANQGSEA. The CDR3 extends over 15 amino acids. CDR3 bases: TGCAGCGTAACAGGGATTGGGGACATGAACACTGAAGCTTTCTTT. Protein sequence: CSVTGIGDMNTEAFF. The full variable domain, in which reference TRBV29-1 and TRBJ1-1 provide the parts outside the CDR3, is SAVISQKPSRDICQRGTSLTIQCQVDSQVTMMFWYRQQPGQSLTLIATANQGSEATYESGFVIDKFPISRPNLTFSTLTVSNMSPEDSSIYLCSVTGIGDMNTEAFFGQGTRLTVV.

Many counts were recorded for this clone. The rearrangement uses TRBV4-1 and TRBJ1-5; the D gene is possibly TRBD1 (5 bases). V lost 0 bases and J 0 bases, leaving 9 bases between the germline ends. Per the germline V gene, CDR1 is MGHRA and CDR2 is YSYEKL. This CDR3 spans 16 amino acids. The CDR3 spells CASSQEGANSNQPQHF. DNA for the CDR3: TGCGCCAGCAGCCAAGAAGGGGCTAATAGCAATCAGCCCCAGCATTTT.

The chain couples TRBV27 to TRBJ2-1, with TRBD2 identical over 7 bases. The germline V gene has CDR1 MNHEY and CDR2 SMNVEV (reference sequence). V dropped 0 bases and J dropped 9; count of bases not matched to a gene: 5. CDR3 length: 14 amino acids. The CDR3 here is CASSLSGRAGEQFF. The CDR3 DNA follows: TGTGCCAGCAGTTTATCGGGGAGGGCCGGTGAGCAGTTCTTC.

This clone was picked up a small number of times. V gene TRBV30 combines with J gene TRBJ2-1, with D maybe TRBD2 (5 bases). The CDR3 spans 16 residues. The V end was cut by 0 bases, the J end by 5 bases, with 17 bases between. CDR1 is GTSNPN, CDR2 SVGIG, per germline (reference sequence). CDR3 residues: CAWSVGSSSLHNEQFF. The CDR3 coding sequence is TGTGCCTGGAGTGTAGGATCTAGCAGTCTACACAATGAGCAGTTCTTC.

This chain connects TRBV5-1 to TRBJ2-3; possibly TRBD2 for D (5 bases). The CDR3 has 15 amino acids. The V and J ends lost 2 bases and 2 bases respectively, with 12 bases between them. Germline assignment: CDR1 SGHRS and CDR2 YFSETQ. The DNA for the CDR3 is TGCGCCAGCAGCTTCGGCGGACTTTCCACAGATACGCAGTATTTT. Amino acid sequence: CASSFGGLSTDTQYF.

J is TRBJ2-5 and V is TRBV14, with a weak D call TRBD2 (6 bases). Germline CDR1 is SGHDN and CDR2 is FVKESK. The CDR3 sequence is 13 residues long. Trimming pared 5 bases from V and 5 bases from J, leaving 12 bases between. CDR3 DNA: TGTGCCAGCAGCTACGGGAGTACGGAGACCCAGTACTTC. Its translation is CASSYGSTETQYF.

The CDR3 nucleotides are TGTGCCAGCTCACCGGGTCTAGCGGGAGTTTCCGGTGAGCAGTTCTTC. It yields the protein CASSPGLAGVSGEQFF. The J gene is TRBJ2-1, the V gene TRBV18; TRBD2 matches 10 bases. V lost 3 bases, J lost 9 bases, and 11 bases stayed unmatched. The V gene's germline CDR1 is KGHSH and CDR2 LQKENI. The CDR3 covers 16 residues.

The CDR3: CASSLQRTDTQYF. As DNA, the CDR3 is TGTGCCAGCAGCTTGCAGCGGACAGATACGCAGTATTTT. The chain has TRBV5-4 and TRBJ2-3; possible D gene TRBD2, 5 bases. The CDR3 consists of 13 residues. Germline loops: CDR1 SGHNT, CDR2 YYREEE (reference sequence). Between the trimmed V and J ends, which lost 1 base and 3 bases, there was a span of 6 bases.

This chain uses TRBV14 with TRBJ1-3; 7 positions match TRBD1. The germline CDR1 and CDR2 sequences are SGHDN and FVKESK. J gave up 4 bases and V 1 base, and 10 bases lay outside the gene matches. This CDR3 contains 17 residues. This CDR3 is CASSQVSWADRGNTIYF. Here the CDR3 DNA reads TGTGCCAGCAGCCAAGTTAGTTGGGCGGACAGGGGAAACACCATATATTTT.

As DNA, the CDR3 is TGTGCCAGCAGCCCAGCTGGACGAGCCGATGAGCAGTTCTTC. Translating gives CASSPAGRADEQFF. The chain has TRBV11-3 and TRBJ2-1; no clear D. The germline V gene has CDR1 SGHNT and CDR2 YENEEA. With 5 bases removed from V and 8 bases from J, the gap between germline ends came to 16 bases. The CDR3 has 14 amino acids.

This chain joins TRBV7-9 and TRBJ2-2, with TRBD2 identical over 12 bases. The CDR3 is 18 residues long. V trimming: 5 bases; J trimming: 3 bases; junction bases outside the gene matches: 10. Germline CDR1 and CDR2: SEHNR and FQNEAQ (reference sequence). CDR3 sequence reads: CASSQGASGRAHTGELFF. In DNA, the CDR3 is TGTGCCAGCAGCCAAGGGGCTAGCGGGAGGGCCCACACCGGGGAGCTGTTTTTT.

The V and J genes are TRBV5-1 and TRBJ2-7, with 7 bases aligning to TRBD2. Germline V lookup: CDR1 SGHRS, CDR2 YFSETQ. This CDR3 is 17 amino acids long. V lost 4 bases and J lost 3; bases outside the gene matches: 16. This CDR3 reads CASSGVPPAGTYYEQYF. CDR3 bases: TGCGCCAGCAGCGGTGTCCCTCCAGCGGGGACGTACTACGAGCAGTACTTC.

The DNA for the CDR3 is TGTGCCAGCAGTGAAGCATTTGTCGGGGAGCTGTTTTTT. Translated: CASSEAFVGELFF. V is TRBV13 and J is TRBJ2-2, with D unresolved. The V and J ends lost 6 bases and 7 bases respectively, with 12 bases between them. The CDR3 runs to 13 residues. Per the germline V gene, CDR1 is PRHDT and CDR2 is FYEKMQ (reference sequence).